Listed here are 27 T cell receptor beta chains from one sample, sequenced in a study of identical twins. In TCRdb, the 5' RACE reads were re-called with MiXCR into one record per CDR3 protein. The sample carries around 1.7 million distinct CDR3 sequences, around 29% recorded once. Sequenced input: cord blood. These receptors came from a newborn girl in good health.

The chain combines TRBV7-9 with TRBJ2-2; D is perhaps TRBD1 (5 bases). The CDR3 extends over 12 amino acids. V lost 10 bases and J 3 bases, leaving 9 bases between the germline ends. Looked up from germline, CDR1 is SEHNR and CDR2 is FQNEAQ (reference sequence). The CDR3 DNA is TGTGCCATCTTAGGGGACACCGGGGAGCTGTTTTTT. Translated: CAILGDTGELFF.

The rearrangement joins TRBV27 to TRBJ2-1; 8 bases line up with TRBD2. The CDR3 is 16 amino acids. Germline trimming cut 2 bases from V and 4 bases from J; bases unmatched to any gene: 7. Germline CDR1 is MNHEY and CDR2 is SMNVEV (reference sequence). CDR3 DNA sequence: TGTGCCAGCAGTTTAAAACTAGCGGAGCCATACAATGAGCAGTTCTTC. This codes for CASSLKLAEPYNEQFF.

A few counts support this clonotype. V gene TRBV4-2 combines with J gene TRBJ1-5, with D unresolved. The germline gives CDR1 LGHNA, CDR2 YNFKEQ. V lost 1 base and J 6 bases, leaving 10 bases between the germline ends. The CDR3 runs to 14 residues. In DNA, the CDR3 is TGTGCCAGCAGCCAAGTCGGAGGGCGTCAGCCCCAGCATTTT. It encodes CASSQVGGRQPQHF.

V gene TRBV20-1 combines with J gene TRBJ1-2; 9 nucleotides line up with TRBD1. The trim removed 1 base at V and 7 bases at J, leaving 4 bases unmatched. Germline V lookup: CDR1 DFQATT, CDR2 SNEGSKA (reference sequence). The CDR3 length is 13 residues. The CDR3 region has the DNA TGCAGTGCTAGAGCCGGGACAGGGACTGGCTACACCTTC. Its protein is CSARAGTGTGYTF.

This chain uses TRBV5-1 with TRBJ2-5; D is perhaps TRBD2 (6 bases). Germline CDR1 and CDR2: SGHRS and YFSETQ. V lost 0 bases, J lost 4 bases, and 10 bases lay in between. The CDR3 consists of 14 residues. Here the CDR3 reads CASSLAGGTETQYF. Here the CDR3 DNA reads TGCGCCAGCAGCTTGGCGGGCGGGACAGAGACCCAGTACTTC. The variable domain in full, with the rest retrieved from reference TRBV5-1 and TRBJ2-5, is KAGVTQTPRYLIKTRGQQVTLSCSPISGHRSVSWYQQTPGQGLQFLFEYFSETQRNKGNFPGRFSGRQFSNSRSEMNVSTLELGDSALYLCASSLAGGTETQYFGPGTRLLVL.

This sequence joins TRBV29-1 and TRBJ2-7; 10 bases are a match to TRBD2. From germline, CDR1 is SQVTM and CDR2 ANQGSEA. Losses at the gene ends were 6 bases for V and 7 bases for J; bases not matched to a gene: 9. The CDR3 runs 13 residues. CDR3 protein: CSVSGRVNNEQYF. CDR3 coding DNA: TGCAGCGTCAGCGGGAGGGTCAACAATGAGCAGTACTTC.

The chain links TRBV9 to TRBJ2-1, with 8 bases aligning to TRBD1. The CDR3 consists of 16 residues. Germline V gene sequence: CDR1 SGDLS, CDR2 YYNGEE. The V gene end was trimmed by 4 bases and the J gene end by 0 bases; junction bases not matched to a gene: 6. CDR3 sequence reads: CASSTRRGLSYNEQFF. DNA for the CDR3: TGTGCCAGCAGCACCCGCAGGGGGCTCTCCTACAATGAGCAGTTCTTC.

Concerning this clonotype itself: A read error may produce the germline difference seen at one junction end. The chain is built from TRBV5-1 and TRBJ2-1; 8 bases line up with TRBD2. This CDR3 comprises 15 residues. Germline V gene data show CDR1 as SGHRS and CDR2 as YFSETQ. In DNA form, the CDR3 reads TGCGCCTGCAGCTTGCAAGCTAGCGGGCAAGGTGAGCAGTTCTTC. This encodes CACSLQASGQGEQFF.

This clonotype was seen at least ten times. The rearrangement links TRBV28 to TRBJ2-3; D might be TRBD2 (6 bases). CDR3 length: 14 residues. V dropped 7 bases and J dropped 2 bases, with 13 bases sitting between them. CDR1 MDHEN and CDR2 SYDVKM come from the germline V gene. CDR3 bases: TGTGCCAGCACGGGCGGGATTTACACAGATACGCAGTATTTT. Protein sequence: CASTGGIYTDTQYF.

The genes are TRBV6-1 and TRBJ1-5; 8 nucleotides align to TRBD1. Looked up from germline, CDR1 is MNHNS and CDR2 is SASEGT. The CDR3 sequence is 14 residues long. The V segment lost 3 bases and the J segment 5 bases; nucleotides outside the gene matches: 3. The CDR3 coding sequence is TGTGCCAGCAGTGAGGGACAGGCACATCAGCCCCAGCATTTT. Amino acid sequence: CASSEGQAHQPQHF.

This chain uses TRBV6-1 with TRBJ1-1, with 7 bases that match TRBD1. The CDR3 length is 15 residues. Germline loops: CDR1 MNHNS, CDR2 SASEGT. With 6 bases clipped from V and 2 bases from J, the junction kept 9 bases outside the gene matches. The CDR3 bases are TGTGCCAGCAGGGGGGTGTCAGGGGGAAACACTGAAGCTTTCTTT. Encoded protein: CASRGVSGGNTEAFF.

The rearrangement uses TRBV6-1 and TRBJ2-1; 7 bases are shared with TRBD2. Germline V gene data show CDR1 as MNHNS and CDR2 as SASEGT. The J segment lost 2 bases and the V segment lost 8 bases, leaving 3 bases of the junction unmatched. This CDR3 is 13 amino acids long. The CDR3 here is CASRGVAYNEQFF. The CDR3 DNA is TGTGCCAGCCGGGGGGTAGCCTACAATGAGCAGTTCTTC.

CDR3 protein: CASSLGRSGSGELFF. CDR3 bases: TGTGCCAGCAGCTTAGGGCGTAGCGGGAGCGGGGAGCTGTTTTTT. The chain carries TRBV7-2 and TRBJ2-2; 9 nucleotides line up with TRBD2. V lost 1 base, J lost 7 bases, and 4 bases stayed unmatched. Germline V gene lookup returns CDR1 SGHTA and CDR2 FQGNSA. This CDR3 spans 15 amino acids.

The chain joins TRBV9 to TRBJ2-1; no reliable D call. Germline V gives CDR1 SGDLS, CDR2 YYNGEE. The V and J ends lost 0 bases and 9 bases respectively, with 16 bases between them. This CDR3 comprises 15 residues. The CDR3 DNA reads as TGTGCCAGCAGCGTAGACTCCTCCGCCCTGGGTGAGCAGTTCTTC. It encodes CASSVDSSALGEQFF.

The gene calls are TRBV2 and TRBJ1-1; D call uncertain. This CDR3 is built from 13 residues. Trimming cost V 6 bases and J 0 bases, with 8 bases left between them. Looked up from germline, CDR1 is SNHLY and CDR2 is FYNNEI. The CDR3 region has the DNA TGTGCCAGCAGGCAAAACATGAACACTGAAGCTTTCTTT. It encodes CASRQNMNTEAFF.

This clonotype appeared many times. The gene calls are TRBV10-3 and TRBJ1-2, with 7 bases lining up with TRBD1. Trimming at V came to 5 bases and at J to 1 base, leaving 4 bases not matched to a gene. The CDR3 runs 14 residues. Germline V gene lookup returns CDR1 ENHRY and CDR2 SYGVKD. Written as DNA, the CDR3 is TGTGCCATCAGTCGGGACAGTTTTAACTATGGCTACACCTTC. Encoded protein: CAISRDSFNYGYTF.

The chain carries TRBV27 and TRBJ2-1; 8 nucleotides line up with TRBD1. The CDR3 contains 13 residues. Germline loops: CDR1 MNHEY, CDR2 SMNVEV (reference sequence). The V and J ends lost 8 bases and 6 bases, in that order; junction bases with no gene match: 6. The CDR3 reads CASWTGTGNEQFF. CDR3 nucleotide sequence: TGTGCCAGCTGGACAGGGACGGGCAATGAGCAGTTCTTC.

CDR3 loop: CASSLVGGPTLDTQYF. The DNA of the CDR3 is TGTGCCAGCAGCTTAGTCGGGGGACCCACCTTAGATACGCAGTATTTT. The V and J genes are TRBV7-2 and TRBJ2-3; D is possibly TRBD2 (6 bases). Germline V gene lookup returns CDR1 SGHTA and CDR2 FQGNSA. Trimming pared 1 base from V and 5 bases from J, leaving 16 bases between. This CDR3 is built from 16 residues.

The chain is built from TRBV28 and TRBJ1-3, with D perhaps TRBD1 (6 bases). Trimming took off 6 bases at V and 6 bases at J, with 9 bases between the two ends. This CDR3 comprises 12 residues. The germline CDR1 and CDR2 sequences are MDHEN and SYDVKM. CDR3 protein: CASREGENTIYF. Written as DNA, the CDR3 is TGTGCCAGCAGGGAGGGGGAAAACACCATATATTTT.

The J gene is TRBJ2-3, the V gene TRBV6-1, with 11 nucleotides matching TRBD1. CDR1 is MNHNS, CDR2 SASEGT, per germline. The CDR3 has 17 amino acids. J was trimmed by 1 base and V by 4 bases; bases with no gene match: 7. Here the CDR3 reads CASSGDRGYSGTDTQYF. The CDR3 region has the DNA TGTGCCAGCAGTGGGGACAGGGGGTATAGTGGCACAGATACGCAGTATTTT.

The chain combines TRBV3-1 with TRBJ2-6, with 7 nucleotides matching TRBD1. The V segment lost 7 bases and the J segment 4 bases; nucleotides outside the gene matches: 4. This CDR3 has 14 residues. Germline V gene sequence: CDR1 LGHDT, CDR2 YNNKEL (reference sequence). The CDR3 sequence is CASTKQGGANVLTF. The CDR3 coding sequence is TGTGCCAGCACCAAACAGGGGGGGGCCAACGTCCTGACTTTC.

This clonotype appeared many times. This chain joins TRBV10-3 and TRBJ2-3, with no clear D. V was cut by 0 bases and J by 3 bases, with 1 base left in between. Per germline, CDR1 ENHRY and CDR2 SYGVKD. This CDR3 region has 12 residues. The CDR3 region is CAISESTDTQYF. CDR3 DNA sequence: TGTGCCATCAGTGAGTCGACAGATACGCAGTATTTT.

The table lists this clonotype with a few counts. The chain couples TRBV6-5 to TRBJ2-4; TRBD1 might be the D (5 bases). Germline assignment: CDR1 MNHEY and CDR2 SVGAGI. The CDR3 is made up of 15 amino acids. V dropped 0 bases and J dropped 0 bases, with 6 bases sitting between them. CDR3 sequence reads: CASSYSGLAKNIQYF. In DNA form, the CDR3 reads TGTGCCAGCAGTTACTCGGGGCTAGCCAAAAACATTCAGTACTTC.

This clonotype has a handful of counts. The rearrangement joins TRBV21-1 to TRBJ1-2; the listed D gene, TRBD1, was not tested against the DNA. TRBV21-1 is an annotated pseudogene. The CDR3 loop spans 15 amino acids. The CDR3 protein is CASSNPWKGNYGYTF. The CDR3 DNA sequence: TGTGCCAGCAGCAATCCCTGGAAAGGGAACTATGGCTACACCTTC.

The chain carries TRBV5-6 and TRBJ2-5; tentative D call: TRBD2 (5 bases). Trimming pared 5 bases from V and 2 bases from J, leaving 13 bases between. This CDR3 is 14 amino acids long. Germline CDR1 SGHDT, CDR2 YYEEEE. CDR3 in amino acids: CASSSPGIQETQYF. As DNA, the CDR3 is TGTGCCAGCAGTTCCCCGGGGATACAAGAGACCCAGTACTTC.

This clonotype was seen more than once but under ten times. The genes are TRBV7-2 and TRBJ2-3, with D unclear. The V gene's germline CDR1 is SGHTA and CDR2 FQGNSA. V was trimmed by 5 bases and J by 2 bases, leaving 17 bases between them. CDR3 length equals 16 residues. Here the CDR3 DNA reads TGTGCCAGCAGCCCTCTAGGCCCTTATCCCACAGATACGCAGTATTTT. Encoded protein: CASSPLGPYPTDTQYF.

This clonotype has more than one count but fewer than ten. The CDR3 DNA reads as TGCAGCGTTGCCACAGGGCCGAATCAGCCCCAGCATTTT. Its translation: CSVATGPNQPQHF. The chain employs TRBV29-1 and TRBJ1-5; D is perhaps TRBD1 (6 bases). V was pared by 4 bases and J by 4 bases, with 11 bases between. CDR3 length: 13 residues. The germline gives CDR1 SQVTM, CDR2 ANQGSEA.